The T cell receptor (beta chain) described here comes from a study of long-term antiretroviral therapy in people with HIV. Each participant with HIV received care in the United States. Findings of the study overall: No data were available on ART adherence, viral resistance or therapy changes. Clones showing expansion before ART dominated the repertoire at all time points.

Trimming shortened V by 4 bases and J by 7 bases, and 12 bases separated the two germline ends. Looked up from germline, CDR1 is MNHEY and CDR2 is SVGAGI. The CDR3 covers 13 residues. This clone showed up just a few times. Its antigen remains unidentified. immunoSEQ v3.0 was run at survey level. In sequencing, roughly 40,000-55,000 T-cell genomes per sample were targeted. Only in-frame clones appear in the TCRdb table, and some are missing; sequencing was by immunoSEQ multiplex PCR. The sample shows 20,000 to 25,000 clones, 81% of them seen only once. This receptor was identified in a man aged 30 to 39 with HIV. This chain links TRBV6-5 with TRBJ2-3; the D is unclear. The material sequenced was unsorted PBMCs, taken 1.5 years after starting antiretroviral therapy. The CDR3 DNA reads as TGTGCCAGCAGTTCATCTGACGGCAATACGCAGTATTTT. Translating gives CASSSSDGNTQYF.